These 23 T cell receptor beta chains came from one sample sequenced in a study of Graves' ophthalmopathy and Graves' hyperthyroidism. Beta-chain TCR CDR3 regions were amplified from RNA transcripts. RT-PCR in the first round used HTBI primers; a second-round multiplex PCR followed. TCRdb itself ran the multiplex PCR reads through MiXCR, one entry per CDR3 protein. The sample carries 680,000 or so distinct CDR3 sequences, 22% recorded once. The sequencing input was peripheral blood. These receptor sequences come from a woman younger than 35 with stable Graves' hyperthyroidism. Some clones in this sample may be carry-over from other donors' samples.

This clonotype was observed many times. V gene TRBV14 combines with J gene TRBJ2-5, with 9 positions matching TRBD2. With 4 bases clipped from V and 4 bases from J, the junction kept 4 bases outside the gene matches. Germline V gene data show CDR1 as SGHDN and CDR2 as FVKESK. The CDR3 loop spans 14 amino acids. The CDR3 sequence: CASSRGLAGETQYF. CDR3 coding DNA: TGTGCCAGCAGCCGGGGACTAGCTGGAGAGACCCAGTACTTC.

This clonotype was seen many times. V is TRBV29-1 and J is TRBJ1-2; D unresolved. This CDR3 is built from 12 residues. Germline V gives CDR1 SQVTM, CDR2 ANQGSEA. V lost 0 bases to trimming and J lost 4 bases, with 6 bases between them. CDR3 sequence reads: CSVEDTTYGYTF. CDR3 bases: TGCAGCGTTGAAGACACAACCTATGGCTACACCTTC.

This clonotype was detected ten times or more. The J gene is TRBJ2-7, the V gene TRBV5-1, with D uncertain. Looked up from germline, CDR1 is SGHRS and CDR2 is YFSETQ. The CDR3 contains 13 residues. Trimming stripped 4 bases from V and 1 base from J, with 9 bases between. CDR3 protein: CASSTGNSYEQYF. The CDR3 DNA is TGCGCCAGCAGCACCGGAAATTCCTACGAGCAGTACTTC.

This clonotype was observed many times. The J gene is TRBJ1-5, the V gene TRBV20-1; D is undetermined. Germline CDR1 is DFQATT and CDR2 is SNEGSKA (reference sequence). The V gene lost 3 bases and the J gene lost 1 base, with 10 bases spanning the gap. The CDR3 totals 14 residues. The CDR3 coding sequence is TGCAGTGCTAGGGGGAGGGTAAGCAATCAGCCCCAGCATTTT. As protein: CSARGRVSNQPQHF.

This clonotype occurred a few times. CDR3: CASSLHRGISGNQPQHF. Written as DNA, the CDR3 is TGTGCCAGCAGCTTACACAGGGGAATTAGCGGCAATCAGCCCCAGCATTTT. This chain uses TRBV7-8 with TRBJ1-5; 7 bases map to TRBD1. V lost 2 bases and J lost 2; bases outside the gene matches: 9. Germline lookup yields CDR1 SGHVS and CDR2 FQNEAQ. The CDR3 is made up of 17 amino acids.

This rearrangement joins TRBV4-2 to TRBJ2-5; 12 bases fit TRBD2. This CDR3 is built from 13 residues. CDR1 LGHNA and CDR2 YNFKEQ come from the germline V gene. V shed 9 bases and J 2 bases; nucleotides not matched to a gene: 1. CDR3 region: CARTSGGQETQYF. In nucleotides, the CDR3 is TGTGCCAGGACTAGCGGGGGACAAGAGACCCAGTACTTC.

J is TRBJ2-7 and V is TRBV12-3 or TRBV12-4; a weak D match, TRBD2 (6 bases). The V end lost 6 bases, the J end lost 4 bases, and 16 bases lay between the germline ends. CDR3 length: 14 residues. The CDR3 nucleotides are TGTGCCAGCAGACCACCGGGACTTGAGTACGAGCAGTACTTC. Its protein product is CASRPPGLEYEQYF.

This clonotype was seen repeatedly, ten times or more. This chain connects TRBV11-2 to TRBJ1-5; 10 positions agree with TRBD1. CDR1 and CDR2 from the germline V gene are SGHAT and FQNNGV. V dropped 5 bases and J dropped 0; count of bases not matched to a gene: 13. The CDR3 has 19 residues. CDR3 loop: CASSPGLRQGANSNQPQHF. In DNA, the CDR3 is TGTGCCAGCAGCCCCGGACTTAGACAGGGGGCGAATAGCAATCAGCCCCAGCATTTT.

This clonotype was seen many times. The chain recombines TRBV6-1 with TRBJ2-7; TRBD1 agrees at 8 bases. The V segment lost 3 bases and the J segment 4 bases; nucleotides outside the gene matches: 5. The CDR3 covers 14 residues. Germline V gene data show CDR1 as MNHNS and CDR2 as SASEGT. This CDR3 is CASSDLDRAYEQYF. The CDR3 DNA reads TGTGCCAGCAGTGACTTGGACAGGGCTTACGAGCAGTACTTC.

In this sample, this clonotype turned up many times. The CDR3 reads CASSLGTLQPQHF. The CDR3 DNA follows: TGTGCCAGCAGTTTAGGTACCCTTCAGCCCCAGCATTTT. This chain links TRBV12-3 or TRBV12-4 with TRBJ1-5; D ambiguous. V lost 1 base and J lost 6, with 7 bases in between. The CDR3 is 13 residues long.

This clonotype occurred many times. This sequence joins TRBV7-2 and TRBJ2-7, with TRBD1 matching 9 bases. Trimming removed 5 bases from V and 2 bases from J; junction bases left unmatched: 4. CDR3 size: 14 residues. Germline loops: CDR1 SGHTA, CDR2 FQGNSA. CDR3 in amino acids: CASSADRGAYEQYF. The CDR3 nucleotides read TGTGCCAGCAGCGCGGACAGGGGCGCCTACGAGCAGTACTTC.

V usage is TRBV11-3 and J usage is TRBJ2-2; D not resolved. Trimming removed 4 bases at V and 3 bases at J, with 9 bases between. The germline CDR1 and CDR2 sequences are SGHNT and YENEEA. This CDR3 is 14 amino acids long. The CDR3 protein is CASSSRPYTGELFF. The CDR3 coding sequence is TGTGCCAGCAGCTCCCGACCCTACACCGGGGAGCTGTTTTTT.

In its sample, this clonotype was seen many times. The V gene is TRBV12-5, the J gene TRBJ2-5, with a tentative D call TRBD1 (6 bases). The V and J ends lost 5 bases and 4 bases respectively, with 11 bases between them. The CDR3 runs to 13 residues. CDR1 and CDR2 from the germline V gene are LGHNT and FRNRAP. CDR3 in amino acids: CASGPGHRETQYF. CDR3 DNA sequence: TGTGCTAGTGGTCCGGGACATAGAGAGACCCAGTACTTC.

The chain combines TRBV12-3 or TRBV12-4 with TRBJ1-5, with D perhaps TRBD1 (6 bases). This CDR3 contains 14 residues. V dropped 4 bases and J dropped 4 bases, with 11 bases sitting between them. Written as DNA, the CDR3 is TGTGCCAGCAGTTACCGGACAGATAATCAGCCCCAGCATTTT. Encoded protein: CASSYRTDNQPQHF.

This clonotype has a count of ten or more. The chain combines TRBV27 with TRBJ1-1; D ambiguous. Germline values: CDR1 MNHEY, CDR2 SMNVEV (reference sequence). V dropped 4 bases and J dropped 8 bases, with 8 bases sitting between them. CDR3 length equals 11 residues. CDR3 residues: CASSSASEAFF. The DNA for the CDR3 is TGTGCCAGCAGTTCTGCGTCGGAAGCTTTCTTT.

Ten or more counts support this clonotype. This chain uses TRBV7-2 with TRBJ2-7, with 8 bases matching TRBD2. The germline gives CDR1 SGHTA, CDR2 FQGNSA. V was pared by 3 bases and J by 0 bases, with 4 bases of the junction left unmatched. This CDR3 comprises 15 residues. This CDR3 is CASSFERGRSYEQYF. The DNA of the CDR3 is TGTGCCAGCAGCTTCGAGCGGGGGCGCTCCTACGAGCAGTACTTC.

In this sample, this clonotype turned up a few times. The CDR3 loop is CASLAGIEQYF. CDR3 coding DNA: TGTGCCAGCCTCGCAGGGATCGAGCAGTACTTC. The rearrangement joins TRBV6-1 to TRBJ2-7; D is perhaps TRBD1 (5 bases). Germline CDR1 is MNHNS and CDR2 is SASEGT. The germline V and J ends were trimmed by 8 bases and 6 bases, with 11 bases remaining between them. This CDR3 is 11 amino acids long.

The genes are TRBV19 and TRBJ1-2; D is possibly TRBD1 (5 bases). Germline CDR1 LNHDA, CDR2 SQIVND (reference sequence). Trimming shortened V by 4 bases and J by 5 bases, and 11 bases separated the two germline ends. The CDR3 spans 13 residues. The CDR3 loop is CASSKRGNYGYTF. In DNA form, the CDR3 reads TGTGCCAGTAGTAAGCGGGGGAATTATGGCTACACCTTC.

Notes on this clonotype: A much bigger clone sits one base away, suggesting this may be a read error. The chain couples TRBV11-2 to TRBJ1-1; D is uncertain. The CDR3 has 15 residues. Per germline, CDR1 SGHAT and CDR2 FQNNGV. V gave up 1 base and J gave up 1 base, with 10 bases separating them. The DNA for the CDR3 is TGTGCCAGCAGCTTAGTGGGTCGGGCGAACACTGAAGCTTTCTTT. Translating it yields CASSLVGRANTEAFF.

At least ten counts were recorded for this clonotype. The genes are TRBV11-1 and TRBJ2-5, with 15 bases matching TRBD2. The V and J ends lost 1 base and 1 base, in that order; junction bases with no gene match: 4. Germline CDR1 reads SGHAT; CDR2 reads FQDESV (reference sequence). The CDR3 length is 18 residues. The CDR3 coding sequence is TGTGCCAGCAGCTTAGGGACTAGCGGGAGGGCCTTCCAAGAGACCCAGTACTTC. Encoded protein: CASSLGTSGRAFQETQYF.

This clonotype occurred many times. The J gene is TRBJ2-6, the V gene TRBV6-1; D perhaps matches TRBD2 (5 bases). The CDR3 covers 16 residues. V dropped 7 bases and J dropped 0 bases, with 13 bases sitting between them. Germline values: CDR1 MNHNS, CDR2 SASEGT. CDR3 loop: CASKSGSYSGANVLTF. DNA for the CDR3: TGTGCCAGCAAAAGCGGATCCTACTCTGGGGCCAACGTCCTGACTTTC.

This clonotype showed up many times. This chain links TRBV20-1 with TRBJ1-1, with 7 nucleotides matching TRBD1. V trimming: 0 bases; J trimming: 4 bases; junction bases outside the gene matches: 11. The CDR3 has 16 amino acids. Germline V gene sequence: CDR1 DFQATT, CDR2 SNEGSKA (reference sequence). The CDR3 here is CSARDSTRGGLTEAFF. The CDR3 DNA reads TGCAGTGCTAGAGATTCAACCAGAGGGGGCCTCACTGAAGCTTTCTTT.

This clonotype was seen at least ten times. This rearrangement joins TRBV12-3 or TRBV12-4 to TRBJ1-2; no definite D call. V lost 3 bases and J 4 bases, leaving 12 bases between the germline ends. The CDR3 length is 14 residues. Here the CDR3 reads CASSLSAGSYGYTF. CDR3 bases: TGTGCCAGCAGTTTGTCGGCCGGGAGCTATGGCTACACCTTC.